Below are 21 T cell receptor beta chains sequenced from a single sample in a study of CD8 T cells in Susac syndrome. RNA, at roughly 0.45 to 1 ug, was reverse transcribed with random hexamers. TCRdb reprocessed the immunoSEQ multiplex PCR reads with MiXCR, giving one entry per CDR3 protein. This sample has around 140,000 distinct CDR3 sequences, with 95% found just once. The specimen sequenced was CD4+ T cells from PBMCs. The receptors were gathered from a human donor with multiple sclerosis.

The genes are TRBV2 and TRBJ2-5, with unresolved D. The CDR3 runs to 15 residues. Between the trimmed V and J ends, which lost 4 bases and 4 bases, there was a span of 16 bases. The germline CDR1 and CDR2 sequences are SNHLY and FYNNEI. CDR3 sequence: CASSAKNTGGETQYF. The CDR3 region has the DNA TGTGCCAGCAGTGCCAAGAACACGGGTGGAGAGACCCAGTACTTC.

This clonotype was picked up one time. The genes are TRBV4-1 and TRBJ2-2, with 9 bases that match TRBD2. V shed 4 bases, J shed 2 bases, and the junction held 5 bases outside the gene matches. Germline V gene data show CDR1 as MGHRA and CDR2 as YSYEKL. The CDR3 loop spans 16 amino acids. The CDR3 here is CASSPGLADNTGELFF. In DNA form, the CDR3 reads TGCGCCAGCAGCCCGGGACTAGCAGACAACACCGGGGAGCTGTTTTTT.

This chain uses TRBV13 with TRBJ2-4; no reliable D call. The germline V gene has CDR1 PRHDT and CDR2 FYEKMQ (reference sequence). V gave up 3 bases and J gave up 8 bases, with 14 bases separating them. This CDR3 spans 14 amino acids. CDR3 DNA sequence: TGTGCCAGCAGCTTGACTGGGCTTTCCCACATTCAGTACTTC. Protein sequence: CASSLTGLSHIQYF.

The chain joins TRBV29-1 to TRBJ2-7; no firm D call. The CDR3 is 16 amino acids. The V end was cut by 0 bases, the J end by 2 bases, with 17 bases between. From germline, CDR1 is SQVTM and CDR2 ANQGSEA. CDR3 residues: CSVEDPLGSSTYEQYF. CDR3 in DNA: TGCAGCGTTGAAGATCCCCTCGGCTCGTCAACCTACGAGCAGTACTTC.

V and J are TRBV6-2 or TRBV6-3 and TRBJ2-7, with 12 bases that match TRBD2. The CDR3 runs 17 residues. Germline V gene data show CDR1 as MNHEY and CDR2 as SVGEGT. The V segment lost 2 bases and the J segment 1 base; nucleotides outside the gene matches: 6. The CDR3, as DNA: TGTGCCAGCAGTTACGCTAGCGGGGGGGCCACGTCCTACGAGCAGTACTTC. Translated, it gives CASSYASGGATSYEQYF.

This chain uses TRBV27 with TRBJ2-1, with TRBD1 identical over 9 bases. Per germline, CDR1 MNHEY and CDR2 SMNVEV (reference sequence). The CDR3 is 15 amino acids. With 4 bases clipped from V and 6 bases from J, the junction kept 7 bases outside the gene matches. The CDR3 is CASSYSRDRANEQFF. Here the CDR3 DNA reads TGTGCCAGCAGTTATTCCCGGGACAGGGCCAATGAGCAGTTCTTC.

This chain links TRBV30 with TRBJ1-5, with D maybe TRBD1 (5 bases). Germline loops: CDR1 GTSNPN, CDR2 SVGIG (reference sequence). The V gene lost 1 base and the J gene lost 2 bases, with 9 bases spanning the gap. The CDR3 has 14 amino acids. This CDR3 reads CAWSGGAGNQPQHF. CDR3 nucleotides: TGTGCCTGGAGTGGTGGGGCAGGCAATCAGCCCCAGCATTTT.

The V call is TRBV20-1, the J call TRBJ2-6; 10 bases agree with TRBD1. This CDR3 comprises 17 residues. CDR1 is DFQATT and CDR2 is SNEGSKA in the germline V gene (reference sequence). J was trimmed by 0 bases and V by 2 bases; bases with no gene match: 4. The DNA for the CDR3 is TGCAGTGCTAGAACGGGACAGGGGACCTCTGGGGCCAACGTCCTGACTTTC. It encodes CSARTGQGTSGANVLTF.

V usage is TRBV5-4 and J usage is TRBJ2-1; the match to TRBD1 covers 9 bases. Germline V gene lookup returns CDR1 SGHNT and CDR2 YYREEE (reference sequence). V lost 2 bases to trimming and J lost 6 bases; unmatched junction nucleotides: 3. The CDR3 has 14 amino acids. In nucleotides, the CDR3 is TGTGCCAGCAGCTTACTGACAGGGGGCAATGAGCAGTTCTTC. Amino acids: CASSLLTGGNEQFF.

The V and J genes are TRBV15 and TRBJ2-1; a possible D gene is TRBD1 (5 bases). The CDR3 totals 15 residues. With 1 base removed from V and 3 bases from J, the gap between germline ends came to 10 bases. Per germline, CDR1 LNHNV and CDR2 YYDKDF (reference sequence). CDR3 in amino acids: CATSRVQGDYNEQFF. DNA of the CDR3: TGTGCCACCAGCAGAGTTCAGGGCGACTACAATGAGCAGTTCTTC.

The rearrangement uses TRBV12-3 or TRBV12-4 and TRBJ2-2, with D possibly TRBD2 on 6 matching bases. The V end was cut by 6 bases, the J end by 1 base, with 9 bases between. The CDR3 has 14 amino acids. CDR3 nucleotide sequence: TGTGCCAGCAGGGGGGGACGGAACACCGGGGAGCTGTTTTTT. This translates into CASRGGRNTGELFF.

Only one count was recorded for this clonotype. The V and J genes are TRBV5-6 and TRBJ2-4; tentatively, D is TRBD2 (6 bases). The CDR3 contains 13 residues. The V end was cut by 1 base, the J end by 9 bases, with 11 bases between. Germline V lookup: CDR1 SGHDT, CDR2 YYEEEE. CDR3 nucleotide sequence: TGTGCCAGCAGCTTGCGACTAGTAGGCATTCAGTACTTC. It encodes CASSLRLVGIQYF.

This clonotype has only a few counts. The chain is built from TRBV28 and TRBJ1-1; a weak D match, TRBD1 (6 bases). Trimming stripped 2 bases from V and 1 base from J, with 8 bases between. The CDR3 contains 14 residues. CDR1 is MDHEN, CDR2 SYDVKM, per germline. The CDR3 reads CASSLGQKNTEAFF. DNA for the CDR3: TGTGCCAGCAGTTTAGGACAGAAGAACACTGAAGCTTTCTTT.

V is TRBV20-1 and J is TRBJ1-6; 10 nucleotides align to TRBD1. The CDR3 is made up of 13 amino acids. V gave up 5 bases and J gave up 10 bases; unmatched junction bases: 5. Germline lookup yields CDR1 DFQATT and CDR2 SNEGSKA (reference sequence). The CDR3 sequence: CSAWTGGQSPLHF. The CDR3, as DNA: TGCAGTGCTTGGACAGGGGGGCAATCACCCCTCCACTTT.

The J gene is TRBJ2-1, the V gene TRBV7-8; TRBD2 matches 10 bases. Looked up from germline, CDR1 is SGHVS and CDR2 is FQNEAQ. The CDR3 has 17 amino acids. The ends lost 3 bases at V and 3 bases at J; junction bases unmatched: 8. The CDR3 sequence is CASSFMGSGGFYNEQFF. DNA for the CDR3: TGTGCCAGCAGCTTCATGGGTAGCGGGGGGTTCTACAATGAGCAGTTCTTC.

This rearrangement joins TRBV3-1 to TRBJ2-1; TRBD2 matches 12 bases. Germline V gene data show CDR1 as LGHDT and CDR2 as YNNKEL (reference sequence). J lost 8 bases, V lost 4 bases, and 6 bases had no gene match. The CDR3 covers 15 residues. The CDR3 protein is CASSRPTSGSHEQFF. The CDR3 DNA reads TGTGCCAGCAGCCGCCCGACTAGCGGGAGCCATGAGCAGTTCTTC.

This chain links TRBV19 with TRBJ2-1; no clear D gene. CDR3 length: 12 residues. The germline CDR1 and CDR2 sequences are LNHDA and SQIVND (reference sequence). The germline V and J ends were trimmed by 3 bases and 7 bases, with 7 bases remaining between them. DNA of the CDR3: TGTGCCAGTAGTATGGGTTGGAATGAGCAGTTCTTC. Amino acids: CASSMGWNEQFF.

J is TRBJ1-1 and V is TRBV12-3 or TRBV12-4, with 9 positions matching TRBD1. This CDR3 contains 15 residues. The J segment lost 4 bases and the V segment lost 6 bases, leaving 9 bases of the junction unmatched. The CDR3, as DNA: TGTGCCAGCAGACCCACAGGGGGCATAGTCACTGAAGCTTTCTTT. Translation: CASRPTGGIVTEAFF.

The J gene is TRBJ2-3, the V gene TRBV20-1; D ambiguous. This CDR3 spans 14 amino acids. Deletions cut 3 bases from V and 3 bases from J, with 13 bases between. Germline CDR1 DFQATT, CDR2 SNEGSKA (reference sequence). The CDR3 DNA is TGCAGTGCTAGGACGGGTCTTGGGACAGATACGCAGTATTTT. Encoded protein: CSARTGLGTDTQYF.

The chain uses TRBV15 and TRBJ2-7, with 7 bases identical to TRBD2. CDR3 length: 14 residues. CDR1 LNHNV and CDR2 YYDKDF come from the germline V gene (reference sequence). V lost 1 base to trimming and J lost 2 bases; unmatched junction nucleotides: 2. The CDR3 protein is CATSRVAGAYEQYF. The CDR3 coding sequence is TGTGCCACCAGCAGAGTCGCGGGAGCCTACGAGCAGTACTTC.

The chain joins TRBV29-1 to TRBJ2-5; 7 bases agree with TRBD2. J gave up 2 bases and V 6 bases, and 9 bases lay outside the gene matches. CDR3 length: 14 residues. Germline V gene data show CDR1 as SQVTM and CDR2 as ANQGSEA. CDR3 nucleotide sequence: TGCAGCGTATGGTTCGGGAGGCGGCAAGAGACCCAGTACTTC. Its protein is CSVWFGRRQETQYF.